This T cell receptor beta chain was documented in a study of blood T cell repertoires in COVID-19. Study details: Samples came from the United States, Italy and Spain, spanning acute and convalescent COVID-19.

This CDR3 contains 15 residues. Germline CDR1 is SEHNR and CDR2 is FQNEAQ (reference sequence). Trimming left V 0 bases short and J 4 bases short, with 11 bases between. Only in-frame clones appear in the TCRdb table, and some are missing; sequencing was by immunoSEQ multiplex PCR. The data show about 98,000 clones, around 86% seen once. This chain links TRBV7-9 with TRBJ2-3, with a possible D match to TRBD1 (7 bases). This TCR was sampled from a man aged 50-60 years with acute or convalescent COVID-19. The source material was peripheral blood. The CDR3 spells CASSLAQGGPDTQYF. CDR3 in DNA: TGTGCCAGCAGCTTAGCGCAGGGGGGTCCAGATACGCAGTATTTT.